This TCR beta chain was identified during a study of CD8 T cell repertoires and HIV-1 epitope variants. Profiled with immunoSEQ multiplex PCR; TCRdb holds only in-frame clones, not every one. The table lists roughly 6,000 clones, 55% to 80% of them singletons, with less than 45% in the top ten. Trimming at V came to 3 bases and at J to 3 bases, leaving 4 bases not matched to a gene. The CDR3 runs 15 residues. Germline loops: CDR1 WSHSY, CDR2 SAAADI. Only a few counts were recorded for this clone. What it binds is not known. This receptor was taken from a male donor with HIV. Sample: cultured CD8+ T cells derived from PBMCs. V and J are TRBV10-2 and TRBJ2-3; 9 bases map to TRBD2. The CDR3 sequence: CASSETLAGTDTQYF. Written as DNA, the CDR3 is TGCGCCAGCAGTGAAACGCTAGCGGGGACAGATACGCAGTATTTT.